This T cell receptor (beta chain) was captured by sequencing in a study of shared clonotypes between healthy human individuals. Study outcomes and limitations: Sampling included only blood; tissue repertoires likely differ.

Libraries were prepared by immunoSEQ multiplex PCR; TCRdb keeps only in-frame clonotypes and omits some of them. The table includes about 2.2 million clones, around 95% detected once. The CDR3 extends over 14 amino acids. V shed 6 bases and J shed 2 bases, with 11 bases lying between them. Germline CDR1 LGHNA, CDR2 YSLEER. Naive CD8 populations comprised CD45RO-negative cells positively selected for CCR7, excluding terminally differentiated effector memory CD45RA+ cells. As regards this clone: As yet, its antigen is unknown.

Sequences were obtained from naive CD8+ T cells from PBMCs. The rearrangement links TRBV4-3 to TRBJ2-1; TRBD2 is a possible D gene (6 bases). The clonotype comes from a man aged 18 to 30 in good health. Some clones in this sample may be carry-over from other donors' samples. The chain's CDR3 is CASSWSGPYNEQFF. CDR3 nucleotide sequence: TGCGCCAGCAGTTGGAGCGGGCCCTACAATGAGCAGTTCTTC.